These T cell receptor beta chains were read from a single sample in a study of T cell responses to AZD1222 COVID-19 vaccine. Measured with immunoSEQ multiplex PCR; TCRdb has only the in-frame clones, and not every one. Of some 140,000 clones listed, 85% to 95% were seen once; the top ten hold 2.5% to 3.5%. The sequencing used peripheral blood, collected on day 0 of AZD1222 vaccination. The receptor set was obtained from an adult in good health. The CDR3 runs from the conserved cysteine through the conserved F or W. The D gene is left open where the match is weak. Some rows have no size entry. The others give once, few or many, or a class for an expanded clone.

size | D | J | V | CDR3 | DNA
. | . | TRBJ1-1 | TRBV5-1 | CASSLDEAGSTEAFF | TGCGCCAGCAGCTTGGATGAGGCGGGGAGCACTGAAGCTTTCTTT
. | . | TRBJ1-6 | TRBV2 | CASSLHRAPLSPLHF | TGTGCCAGCAGTTTACACAGGGCCCCCCTTTCACCCCTCCACTTT
once | . | TRBJ2-1 | TRBV5-1 | CASRARSYNEQFF | TGCGCCAGCCGGGCCCGCTCCTACAATGAGCAGTTCTTC
. | . | TRBJ2-1 | TRBV12-3/TRBV12-4 | CASSGPEQFF | TGTGCCAGCAGTGGGCCAGAGCAGTTCTTC
. | . | TRBJ1-4 | TRBV19 | CASSDSHREKLFF | TGTGCCAGTAGTGACAGTCATCGGGAAAAACTGTTTTTT
once | . | TRBJ1-5 | TRBV6-7 | CASSYSKRDNQPQHF | TGTGCCAGCAGTTACTCGAAAAGGGACAATCAGCCCCAGCATTTT
. | TRBD1 | TRBJ1-1 | TRBV3-1/TRBV3-2 | CASSPGQGIWGTEAFF | TGTGCCAGCAGCCCAGGACAGGGGATTTGGGGCACTGAAGCTTTCTTT
. | TRBD1 | TRBJ2-1 | TRBV7-9 | CASSPDRGNEQFF | TGTGCCAGCAGCCCGGACAGGGGGAATGAGCAGTTCTTC
. | . | TRBJ1-4 | TRBV5-1 | CASSLAGGTTNEKLFF | TGCGCCAGCAGCCTCGCCGGGGGGACAACTAATGAAAAACTGTTTTTT
. | . | TRBJ2-1 | TRBV27 | CASSSTFYNEQFF | TGTGCCAGCAGTTCCACATTTTACAATGAGCAGTTCTTC
. | TRBD1 | TRBJ1-4 | TRBV6-5 | CASSRDRQYEKLFF | TGTGCCAGCAGCCGGGACAGGCAGTATGAAAAACTGTTTTTT
. | TRBD1 | TRBJ2-5 | TRBV7-9 | CASSLASTGGRETQYF | TGTGCCAGCAGCTTAGCCTCCACAGGGGGCCGAGAGACCCAGTACTTC
few | . | TRBJ2-7 | TRBV3-1/TRBV3-2 | CASSQLGGPRYF | TGTGCCAGCAGCCAGCTCGGAGGGCCGCGGTACTTC
. | . | TRBJ1-1 | TRBV7-9 | CASSWVEGSAEAFF | TGTGCCAGCAGCTGGGTCGAGGGGTCCGCTGAAGCTTTCTTT
. | . | TRBJ1-2 | TRBV6-2/TRBV6-3 | CASTPGAANYGYTF | TGTGCCAGCACCCCAGGGGCGGCTAACTATGGCTACACCTTC
. | . | TRBJ2-6 | TRBV6-5 | CAVEGRSGANVLTF | TGTGCCGTTGAGGGACGTTCTGGGGCCAACGTCCTGACTTTC
. | TRBD1 | TRBJ1-2 | TRBV2 | CASSQGQGNYGYTF | TGTGCCAGCAGTCAGGGACAGGGCAACTATGGCTACACCTTC